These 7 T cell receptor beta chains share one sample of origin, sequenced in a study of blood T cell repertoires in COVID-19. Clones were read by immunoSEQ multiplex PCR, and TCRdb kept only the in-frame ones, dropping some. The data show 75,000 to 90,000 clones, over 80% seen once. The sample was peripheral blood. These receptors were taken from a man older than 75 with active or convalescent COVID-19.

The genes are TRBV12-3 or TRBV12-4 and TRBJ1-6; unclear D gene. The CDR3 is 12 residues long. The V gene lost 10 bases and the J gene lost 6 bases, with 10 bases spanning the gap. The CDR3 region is CATTAGNSPLHF. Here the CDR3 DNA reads TGTGCCACCACAGCGGGTAATTCACCCCTCCACTTT.

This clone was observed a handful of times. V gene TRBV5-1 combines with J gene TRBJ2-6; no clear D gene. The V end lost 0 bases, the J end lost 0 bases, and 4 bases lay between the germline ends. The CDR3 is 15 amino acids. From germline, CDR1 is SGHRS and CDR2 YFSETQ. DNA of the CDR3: TGCGCCAGCAGCTTGGGAGTCTCTGGGGCCAACGTCCTGACTTTC. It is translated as CASSLGVSGANVLTF.

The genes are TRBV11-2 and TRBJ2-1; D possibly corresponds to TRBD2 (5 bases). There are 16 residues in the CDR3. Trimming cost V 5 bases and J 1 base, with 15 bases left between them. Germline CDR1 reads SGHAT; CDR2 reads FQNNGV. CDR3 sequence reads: CASSPRGVGSYNEQFF. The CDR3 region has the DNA TGTGCCAGCAGCCCCCGGGGAGTCGGTTCCTACAATGAGCAGTTCTTC.

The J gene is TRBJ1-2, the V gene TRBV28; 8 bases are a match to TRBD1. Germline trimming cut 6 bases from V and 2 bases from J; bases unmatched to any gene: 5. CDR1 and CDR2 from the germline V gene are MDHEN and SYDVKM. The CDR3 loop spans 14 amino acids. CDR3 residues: CASRSQGANYGYTF. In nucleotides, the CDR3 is TGTGCCAGCAGATCTCAGGGGGCAAACTATGGCTACACCTTC.

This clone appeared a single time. The DNA for the CDR3 is TGTGCCAGCAGCCAACTGACAGGGACCGGGGAGCTGTTTTTT. Encoded protein: CASSQLTGTGELFF. The chain employs TRBV5-5 and TRBJ2-2; TRBD1 matches at 7 bases. The length of the CDR3 is 14 residues. Trimming took 4 bases from V and 5 from J; bases not matched to a gene: 5. Germline V gene lookup returns CDR1 SGHKS and CDR2 YYEKEE (reference sequence).

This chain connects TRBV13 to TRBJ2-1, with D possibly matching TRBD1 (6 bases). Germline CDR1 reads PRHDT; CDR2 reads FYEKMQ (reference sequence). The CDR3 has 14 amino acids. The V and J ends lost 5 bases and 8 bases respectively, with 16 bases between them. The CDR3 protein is CASSQATGMDEQFF. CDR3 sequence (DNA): TGTGCCAGCAGCCAGGCGACAGGAATGGATGAGCAGTTCTTC. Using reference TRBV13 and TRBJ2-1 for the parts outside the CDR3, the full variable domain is AAGVIQSPRHLIKEKRETATLKCYPIPRHDTVYWYQQGPGQDPQFLISFYEKMQSDKGSIPDRFSAQQFSDYHSELNMSSLELGDSALYFCASSQATGMDEQFFGPGTRLTVL.

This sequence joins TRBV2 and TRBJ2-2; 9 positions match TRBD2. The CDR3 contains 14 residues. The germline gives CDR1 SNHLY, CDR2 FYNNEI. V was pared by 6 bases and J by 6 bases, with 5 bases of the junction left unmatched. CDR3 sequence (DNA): TGTGCCAGCAGGGCCGGGACTAGCCCCGGGGAGCTGTTTTTT. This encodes CASRAGTSPGELFF.